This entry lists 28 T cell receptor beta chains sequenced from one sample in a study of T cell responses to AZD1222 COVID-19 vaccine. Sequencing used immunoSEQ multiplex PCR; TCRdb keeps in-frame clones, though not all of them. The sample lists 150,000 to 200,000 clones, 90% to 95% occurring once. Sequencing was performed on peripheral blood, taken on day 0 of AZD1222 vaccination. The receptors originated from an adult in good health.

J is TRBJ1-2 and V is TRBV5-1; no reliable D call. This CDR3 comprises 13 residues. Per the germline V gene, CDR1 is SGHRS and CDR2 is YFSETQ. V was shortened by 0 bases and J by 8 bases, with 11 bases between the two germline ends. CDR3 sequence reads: CASSLERWRGYTF. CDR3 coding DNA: TGCGCCAGCAGCTTGGAGCGGTGGCGCGGCTACACCTTC.

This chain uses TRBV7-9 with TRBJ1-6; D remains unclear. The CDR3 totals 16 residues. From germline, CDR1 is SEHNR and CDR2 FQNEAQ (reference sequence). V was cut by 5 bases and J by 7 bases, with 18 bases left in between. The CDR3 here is CASSQLREGRNSPLHF. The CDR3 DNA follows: TGTGCCAGCAGCCAACTCCGGGAGGGTCGGAATTCACCCCTCCACTTT.

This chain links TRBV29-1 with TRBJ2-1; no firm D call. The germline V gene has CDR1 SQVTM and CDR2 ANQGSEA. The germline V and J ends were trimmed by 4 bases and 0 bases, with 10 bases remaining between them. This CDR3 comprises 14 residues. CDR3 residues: CSVAYKSSYNEQFF. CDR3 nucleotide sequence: TGCAGCGTTGCCTACAAGAGCTCCTACAATGAGCAGTTCTTC.

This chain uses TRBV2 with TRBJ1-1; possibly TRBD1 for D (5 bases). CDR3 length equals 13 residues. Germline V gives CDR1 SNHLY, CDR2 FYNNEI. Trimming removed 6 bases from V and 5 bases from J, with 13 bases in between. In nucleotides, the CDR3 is TGTGCCAGCAGGGAGAGGGGTGATACTGAAGCTTTCTTT. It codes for CASRERGDTEAFF.

CDR3 sequence: CASSGFRNTEAFF. The CDR3 DNA reads TGCGCCAGCAGCGGTTTCAGGAACACTGAAGCTTTCTTT. The chain couples TRBV5-1 to TRBJ1-1; no firm D call. CDR3 size: 13 residues. Germline V gene sequence: CDR1 SGHRS, CDR2 YFSETQ. V was clipped by 4 bases and J by 1 base, with 8 bases between them. Supplemented by reference TRBV5-1 and TRBJ1-1, the full variable domain reads KAGVTQTPRYLIKTRGQQVTLSCSPISGHRSVSWYQQTPGQGLQFLFEYFSETQRNKGNFPGRFSGRQFSNSRSEMNVSTLELGDSALYLCASSGFRNTEAFFGQGTRLTVV.

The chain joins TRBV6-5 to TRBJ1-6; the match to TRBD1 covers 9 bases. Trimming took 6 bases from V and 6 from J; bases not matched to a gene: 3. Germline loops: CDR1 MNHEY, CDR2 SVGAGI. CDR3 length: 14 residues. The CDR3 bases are TGTGCCAGCAGCCGGGACAGGGTTAATTCACCCCTCCACTTT. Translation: CASSRDRVNSPLHF.

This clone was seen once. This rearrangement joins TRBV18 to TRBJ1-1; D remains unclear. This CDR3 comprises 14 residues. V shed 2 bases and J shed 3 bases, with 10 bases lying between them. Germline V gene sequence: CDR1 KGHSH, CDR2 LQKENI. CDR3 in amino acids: CASSPGTPDTEAFF. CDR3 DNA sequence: TGTGCCAGCTCACCAGGAACCCCTGACACTGAAGCTTTCTTT.

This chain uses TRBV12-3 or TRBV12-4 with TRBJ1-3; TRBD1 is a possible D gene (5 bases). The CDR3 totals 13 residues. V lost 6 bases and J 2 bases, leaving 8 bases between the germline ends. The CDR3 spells CASRQGAGNTIYF. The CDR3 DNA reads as TGTGCCAGCAGGCAGGGTGCTGGAAACACCATATATTTT.

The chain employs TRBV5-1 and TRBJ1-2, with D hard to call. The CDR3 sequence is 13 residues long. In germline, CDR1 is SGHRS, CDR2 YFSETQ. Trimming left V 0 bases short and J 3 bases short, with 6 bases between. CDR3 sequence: CASSLVVDYGYTF. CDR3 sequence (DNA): TGCGCCAGCAGCTTGGTAGTAGACTATGGCTACACCTTC.

This CDR3 reads CASMGSLQGEQYF. The CDR3 bases are TGTGCCAGCATGGGGAGTTTACAGGGCGAGCAGTACTTC. The rearrangement links TRBV6-5 to TRBJ2-7; D is perhaps TRBD1 (6 bases). This CDR3 has 13 amino acids. Germline CDR1 reads MNHEY; CDR2 reads SVGAGI. V lost 7 bases to trimming and J lost 6 bases, with 16 bases between them.

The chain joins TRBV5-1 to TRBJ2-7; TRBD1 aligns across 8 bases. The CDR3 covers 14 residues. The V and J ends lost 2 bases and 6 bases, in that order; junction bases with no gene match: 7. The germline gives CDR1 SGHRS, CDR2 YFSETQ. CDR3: CASSFDRGKAEQYF. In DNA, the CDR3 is TGCGCCAGCAGCTTCGACAGGGGCAAGGCCGAGCAGTACTTC.

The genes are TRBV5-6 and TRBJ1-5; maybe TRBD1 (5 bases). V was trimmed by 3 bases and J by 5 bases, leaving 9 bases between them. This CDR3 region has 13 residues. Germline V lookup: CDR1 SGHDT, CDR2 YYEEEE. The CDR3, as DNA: TGTGCCAGCAGCTCGGGACTCGATCAGCCCCAGCATTTT. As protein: CASSSGLDQPQHF.

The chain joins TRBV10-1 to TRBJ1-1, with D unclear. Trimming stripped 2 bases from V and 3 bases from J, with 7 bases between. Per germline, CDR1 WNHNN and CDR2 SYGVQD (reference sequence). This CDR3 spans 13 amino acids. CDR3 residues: CASSERSYTEAFF. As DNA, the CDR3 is TGCGCCAGCAGTGAGAGGTCCTACACTGAAGCTTTCTTT.

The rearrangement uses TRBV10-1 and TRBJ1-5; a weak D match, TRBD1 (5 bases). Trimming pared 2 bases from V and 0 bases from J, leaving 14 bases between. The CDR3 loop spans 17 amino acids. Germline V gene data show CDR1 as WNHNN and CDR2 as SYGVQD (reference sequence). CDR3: CASSEVRAGNSNQPQHF. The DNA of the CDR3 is TGCGCCAGCAGTGAGGTCAGGGCAGGGAATAGCAATCAGCCCCAGCATTTT.

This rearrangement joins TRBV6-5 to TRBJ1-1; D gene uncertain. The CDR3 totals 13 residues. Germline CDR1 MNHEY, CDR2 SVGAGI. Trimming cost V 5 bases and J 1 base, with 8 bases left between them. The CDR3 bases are TGTGCCAGCAGTCTTCAGTCGAACACTGAAGCTTTCTTT. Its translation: CASSLQSNTEAFF.

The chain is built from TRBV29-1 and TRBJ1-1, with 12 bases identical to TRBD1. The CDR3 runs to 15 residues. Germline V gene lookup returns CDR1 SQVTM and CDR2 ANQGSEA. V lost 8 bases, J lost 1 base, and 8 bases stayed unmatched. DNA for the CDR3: TGCAGCTGTGCGGGACAGGGGGCCGGGAACACTGAAGCTTTCTTT. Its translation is CSCAGQGAGNTEAFF.

The CDR3 sequence is CASSPPGLHEQFF. The CDR3 nucleotides read TGTGCCAGCAGCCCGCCGGGGCTCCATGAGCAGTTCTTC. The chain is built from TRBV3-1 (or the pseudogene TRBV3-2) and TRBJ2-1; D assignment may be TRBD1 or TRBD2 (5 bases each). The V gene's germline CDR1 is LGHDT and CDR2 YNNKEL (reference sequence). The CDR3 is 13 residues long. V was trimmed by 4 bases and J by 8 bases, leaving 12 bases between them.

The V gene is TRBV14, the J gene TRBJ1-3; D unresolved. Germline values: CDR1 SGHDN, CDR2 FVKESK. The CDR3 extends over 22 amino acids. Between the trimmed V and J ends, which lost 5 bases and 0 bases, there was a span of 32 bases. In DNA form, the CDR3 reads TGTGCCAGCAGCACTCATTCCCTCCGAGACCACTTTTCCTGGCGCTCTGGAAACACCATATATTTT. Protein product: CASSTHSLRDHFSWRSGNTIYF.

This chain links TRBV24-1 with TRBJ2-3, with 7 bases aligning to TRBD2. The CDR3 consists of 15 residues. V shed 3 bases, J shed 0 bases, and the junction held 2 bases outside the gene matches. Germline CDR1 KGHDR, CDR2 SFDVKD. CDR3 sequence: CATSDAGESTDTQYF. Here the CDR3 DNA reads TGTGCCACCAGTGATGCGGGGGAAAGCACAGATACGCAGTATTTT.

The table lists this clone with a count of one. CDR3 coding DNA: TGTGCCAGTCAAGCGGGGCCCCTCTACGAGCAGTACTTC. It codes for CASQAGPLYEQYF. The genes are TRBV6-5 and TRBJ2-7; 7 bases are a match to TRBD2. Germline lookup yields CDR1 MNHEY and CDR2 SVGAGI. J was trimmed by 3 bases and V by 9 bases; bases with no gene match: 8. This CDR3 contains 13 residues.

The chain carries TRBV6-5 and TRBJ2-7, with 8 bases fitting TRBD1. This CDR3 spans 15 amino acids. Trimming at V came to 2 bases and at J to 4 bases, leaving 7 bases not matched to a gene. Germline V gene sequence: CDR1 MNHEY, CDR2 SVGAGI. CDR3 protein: CASSYRTGTHYEQYF. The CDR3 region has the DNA TGTGCCAGCAGTTACCGGACAGGGACTCATTACGAGCAGTACTTC.

The chain's CDR3 is CASSPDRVGNTIYF. DNA of the CDR3: TGTGCCAGCAGCCCAGACAGGGTTGGGAACACCATATATTTT. V and J are TRBV6-5 and TRBJ1-3, with TRBD1 matching over 7 bases. The CDR3 has 14 residues. The germline V gene has CDR1 MNHEY and CDR2 SVGAGI. V shed 6 bases, J shed 7 bases, and the junction held 9 bases outside the gene matches.

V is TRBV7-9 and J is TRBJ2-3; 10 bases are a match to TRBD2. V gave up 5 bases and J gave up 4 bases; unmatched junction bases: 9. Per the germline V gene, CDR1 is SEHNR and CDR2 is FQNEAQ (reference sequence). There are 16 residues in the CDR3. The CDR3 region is CASSPSLAGVSDTQYF. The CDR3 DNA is TGTGCCAGCAGCCCCTCCCTAGCGGGAGTATCAGATACGCAGTATTTT.

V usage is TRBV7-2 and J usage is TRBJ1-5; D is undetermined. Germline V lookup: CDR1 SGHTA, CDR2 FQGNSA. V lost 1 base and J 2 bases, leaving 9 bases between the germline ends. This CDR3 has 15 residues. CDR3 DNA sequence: TGTGCCAGCAGCTTAGGACTGGATGGCAATCAGCCCCAGCATTTT. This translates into CASSLGLDGNQPQHF.

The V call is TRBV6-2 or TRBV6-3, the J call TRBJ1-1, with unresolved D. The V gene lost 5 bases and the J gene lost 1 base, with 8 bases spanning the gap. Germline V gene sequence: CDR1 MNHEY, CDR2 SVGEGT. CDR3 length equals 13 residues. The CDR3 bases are TGTGCCAGCAGTCACGTAAAGAACACTGAAGCTTTCTTT. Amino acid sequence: CASSHVKNTEAFF.

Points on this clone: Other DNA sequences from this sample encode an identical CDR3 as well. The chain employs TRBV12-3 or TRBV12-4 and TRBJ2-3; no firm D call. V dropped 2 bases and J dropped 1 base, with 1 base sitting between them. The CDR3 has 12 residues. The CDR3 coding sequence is TGTGCCAGCAGTTTACGCACAGATACGCAGTATTTT. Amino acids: CASSLRTDTQYF.

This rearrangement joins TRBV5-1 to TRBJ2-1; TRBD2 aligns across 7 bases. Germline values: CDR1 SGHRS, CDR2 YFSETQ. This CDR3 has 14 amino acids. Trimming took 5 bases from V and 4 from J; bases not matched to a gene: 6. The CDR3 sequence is CASRSGTNYNEQFF. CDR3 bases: TGCGCCAGCAGATCCGGGACTAATTACAATGAGCAGTTCTTC.

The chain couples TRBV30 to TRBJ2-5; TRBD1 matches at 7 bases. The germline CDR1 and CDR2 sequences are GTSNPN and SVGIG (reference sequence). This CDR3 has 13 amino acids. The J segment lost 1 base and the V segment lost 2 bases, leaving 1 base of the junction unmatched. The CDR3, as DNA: TGTGCCTGGAGTAGGGACAGCCAAGAGACCCAGTACTTC. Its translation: CAWSRDSQETQYF. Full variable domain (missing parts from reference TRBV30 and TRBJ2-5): SQTIHQWPATLVQPVGSPLSLECTVEGTSNPNLYWYRQAAGRGLQLLFYSVGIGQISSEVPQNLSASRPQDRQFILSSKKLLLSDSGFYLCAWSRDSQETQYFGPGTRLLVL.